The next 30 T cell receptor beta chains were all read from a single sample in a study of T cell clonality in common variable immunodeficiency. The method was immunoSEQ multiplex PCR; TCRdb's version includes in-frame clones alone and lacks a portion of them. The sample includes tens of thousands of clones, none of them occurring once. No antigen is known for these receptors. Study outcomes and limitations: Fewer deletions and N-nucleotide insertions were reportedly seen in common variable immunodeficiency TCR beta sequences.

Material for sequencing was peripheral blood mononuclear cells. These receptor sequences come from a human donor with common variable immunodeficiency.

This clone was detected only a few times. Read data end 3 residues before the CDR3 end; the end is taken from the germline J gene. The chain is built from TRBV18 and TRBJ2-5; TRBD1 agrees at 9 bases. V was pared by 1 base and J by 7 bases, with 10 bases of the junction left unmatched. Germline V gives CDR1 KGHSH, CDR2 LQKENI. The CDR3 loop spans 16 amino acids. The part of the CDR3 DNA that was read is TGTGCCAGCTCACCACTGGGACAGGGCGACCTCGGGACC. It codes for CASSPLGQGDLGT. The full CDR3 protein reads CASSPLGQGDLGTQYF.

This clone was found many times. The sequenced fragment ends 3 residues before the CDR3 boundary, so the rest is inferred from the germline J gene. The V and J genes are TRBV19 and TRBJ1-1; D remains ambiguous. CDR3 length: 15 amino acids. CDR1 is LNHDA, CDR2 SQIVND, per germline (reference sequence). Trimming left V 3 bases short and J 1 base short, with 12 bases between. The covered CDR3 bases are TGTGCCAGTAGTATCCCATCCGCAGGGAACACTGAA. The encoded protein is CASSIPSAGNTE. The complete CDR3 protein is CASSIPSAGNTEAFF.

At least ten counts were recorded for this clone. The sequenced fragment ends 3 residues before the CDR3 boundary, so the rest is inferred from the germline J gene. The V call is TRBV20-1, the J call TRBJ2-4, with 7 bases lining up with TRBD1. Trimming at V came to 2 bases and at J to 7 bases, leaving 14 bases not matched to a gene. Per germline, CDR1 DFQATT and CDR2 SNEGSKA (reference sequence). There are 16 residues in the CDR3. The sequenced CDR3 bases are TGCAGTGCTAGATCCGAATCGACTTTACAGGGGAACATT. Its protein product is CSARSESTLQGNI. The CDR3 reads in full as CSARSESTLQGNIQYF.

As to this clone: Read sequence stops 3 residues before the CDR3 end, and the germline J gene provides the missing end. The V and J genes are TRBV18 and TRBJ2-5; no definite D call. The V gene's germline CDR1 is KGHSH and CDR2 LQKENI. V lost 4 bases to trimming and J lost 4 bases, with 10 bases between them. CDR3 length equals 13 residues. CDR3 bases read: TGTGCCAGCTCACGAAACCCGGGAGAGACC. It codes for CASSRNPGET. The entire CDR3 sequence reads CASSRNPGETQYF.

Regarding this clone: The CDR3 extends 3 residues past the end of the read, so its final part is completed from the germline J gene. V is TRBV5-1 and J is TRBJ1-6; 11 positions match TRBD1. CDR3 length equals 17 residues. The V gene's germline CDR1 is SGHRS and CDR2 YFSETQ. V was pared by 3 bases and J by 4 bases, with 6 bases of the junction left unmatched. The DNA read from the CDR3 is TGCGCCAGCAGCTCCCGGGACAGGGGGTCTTATAATTCACCC. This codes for CASSSRDRGSYNSP. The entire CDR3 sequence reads CASSSRDRGSYNSPLHF.

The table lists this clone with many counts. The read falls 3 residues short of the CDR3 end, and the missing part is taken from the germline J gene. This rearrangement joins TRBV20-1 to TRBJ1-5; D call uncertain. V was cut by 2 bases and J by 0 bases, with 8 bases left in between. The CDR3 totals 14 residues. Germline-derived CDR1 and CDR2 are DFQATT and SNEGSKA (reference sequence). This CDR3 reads CSARTGHSNQPQHF. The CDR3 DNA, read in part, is TGCAGTGCTAGAACGGGTCATAGCAATCAGCCC.

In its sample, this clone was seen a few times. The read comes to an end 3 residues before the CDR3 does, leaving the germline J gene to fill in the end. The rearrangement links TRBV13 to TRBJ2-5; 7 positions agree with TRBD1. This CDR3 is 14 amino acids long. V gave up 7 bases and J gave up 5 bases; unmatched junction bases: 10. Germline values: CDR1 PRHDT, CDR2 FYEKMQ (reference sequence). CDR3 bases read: TGTGCCAGCACGTGGGCGGGCAGGGGGGAGACC. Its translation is CASTWAGRGET. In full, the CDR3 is CASTWAGRGETQYF.

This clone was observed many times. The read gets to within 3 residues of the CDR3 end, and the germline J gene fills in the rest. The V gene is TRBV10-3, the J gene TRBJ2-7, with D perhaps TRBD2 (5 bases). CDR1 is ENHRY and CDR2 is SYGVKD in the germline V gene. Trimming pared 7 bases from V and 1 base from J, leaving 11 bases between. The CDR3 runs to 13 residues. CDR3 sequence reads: CAINPAESYEQYF. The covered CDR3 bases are TGTGCCATCAATCCAGCGGAATCCTACGAG.

The CDR3 protein is CASSPAQEGEQYF. The CDR3 bases that were read are TGTGCCAGCTCACCAGCCCAGGAGGGCGAG. The V gene is TRBV18, the J gene TRBJ2-7; D is perhaps TRBD2 (6 bases). Read coverage stops 3 residues before the CDR3 terminus; the germline J gene supplies the remainder. V lost 2 bases and J lost 6, with 11 bases in between. Germline CDR1 KGHSH, CDR2 LQKENI. The CDR3 is 13 amino acids.

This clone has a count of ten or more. The chain's CDR3 is CASSTVAGGPKPNEQFF. CDR3 bases read: TGTGCCAGTAGTACAGTAGCGGGAGGGCCGAAACCCAATGAG. The chain joins TRBV19 to TRBJ2-1; TRBD2 agrees at 11 bases. Read coverage stops 3 residues before the CDR3 terminus; the germline J gene supplies the remainder. The CDR3 runs to 17 residues. Germline V gives CDR1 LNHDA, CDR2 SQIVND (reference sequence). Unmatched junction bases numbered 11, after V lost 4 bases and J lost 6 bases.

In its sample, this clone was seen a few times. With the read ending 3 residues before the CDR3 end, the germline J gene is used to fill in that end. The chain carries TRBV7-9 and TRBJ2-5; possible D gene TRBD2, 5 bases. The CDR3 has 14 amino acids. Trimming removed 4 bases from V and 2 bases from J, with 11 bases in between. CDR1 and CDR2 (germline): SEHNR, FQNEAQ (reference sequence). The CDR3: CASSSGEPQETQYF. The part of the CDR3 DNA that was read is TGTGCCAGCAGCTCCGGGGAGCCTCAAGAGACC.

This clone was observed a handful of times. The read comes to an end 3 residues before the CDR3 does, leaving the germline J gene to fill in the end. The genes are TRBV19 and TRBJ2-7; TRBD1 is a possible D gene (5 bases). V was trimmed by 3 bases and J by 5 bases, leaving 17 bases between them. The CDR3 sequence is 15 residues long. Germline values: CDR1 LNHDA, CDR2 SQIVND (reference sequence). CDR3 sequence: CASSISPKQGHEQYF. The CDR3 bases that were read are TGTGCCAGTAGTATCTCCCCGAAGCAGGGCCACGAG.

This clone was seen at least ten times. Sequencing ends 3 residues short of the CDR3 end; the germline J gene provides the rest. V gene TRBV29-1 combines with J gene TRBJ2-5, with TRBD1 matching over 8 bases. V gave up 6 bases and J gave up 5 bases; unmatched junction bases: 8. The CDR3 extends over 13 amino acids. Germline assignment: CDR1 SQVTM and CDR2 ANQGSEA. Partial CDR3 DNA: TGCAGCGTCCTCGGACAGGGCGGGGAGACC. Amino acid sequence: CSVLGQGGET. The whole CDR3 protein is CSVLGQGGETQYF.

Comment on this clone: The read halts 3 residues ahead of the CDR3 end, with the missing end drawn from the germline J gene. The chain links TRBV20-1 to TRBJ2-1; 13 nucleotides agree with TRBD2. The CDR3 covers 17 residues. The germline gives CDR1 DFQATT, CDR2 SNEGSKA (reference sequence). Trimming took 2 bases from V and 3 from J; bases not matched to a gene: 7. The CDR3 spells CSARTRGLAGNYNEQFF. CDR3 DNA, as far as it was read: TGCAGTGCTAGAACCAGGGGACTAGCGGGAAACTACAATGAG.

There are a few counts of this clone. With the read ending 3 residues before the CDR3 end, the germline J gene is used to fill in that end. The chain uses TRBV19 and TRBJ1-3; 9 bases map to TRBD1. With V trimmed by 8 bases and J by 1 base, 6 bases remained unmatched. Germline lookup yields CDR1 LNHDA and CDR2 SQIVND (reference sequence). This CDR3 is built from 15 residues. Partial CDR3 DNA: TGTGCCAGTGGGACAGGGTTCGGGTCTGGAAACACC. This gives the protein CASGTGFGSGNT. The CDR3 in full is CASGTGFGSGNTIYF.

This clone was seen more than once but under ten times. The CDR3 loop reads CASSLAGQGSNQPQHF. The covered CDR3 bases are TGCGCCAGCAGCTTGGCGGGACAGGGAAGCAATCAGCCC. V and J are TRBV5-1 and TRBJ1-5; 9 bases agree with TRBD1. The CDR3 end lies 3 residues beyond the end of the read and is filled in from the germline J gene. The CDR3 contains 16 residues. Germline CDR1 and CDR2: SGHRS and YFSETQ. V shed 0 bases, J shed 1 base, and the junction held 2 bases outside the gene matches.

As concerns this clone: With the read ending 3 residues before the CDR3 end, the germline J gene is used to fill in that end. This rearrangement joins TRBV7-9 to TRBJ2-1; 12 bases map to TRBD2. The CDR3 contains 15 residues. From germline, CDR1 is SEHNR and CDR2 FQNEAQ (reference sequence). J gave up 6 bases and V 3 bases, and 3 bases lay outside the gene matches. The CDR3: CASSFRLAGANEQFF. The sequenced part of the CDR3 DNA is TGTGCCAGCAGCTTTAGACTAGCGGGAGCCAATGAG.

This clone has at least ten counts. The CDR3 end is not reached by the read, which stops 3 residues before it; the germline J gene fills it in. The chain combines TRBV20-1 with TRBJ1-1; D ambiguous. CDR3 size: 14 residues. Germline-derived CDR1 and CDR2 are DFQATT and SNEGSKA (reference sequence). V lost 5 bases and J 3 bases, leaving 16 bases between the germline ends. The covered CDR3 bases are TGCAGTGCTTCGAGAGGGTGGCTGGACACTGAA. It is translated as CSASRGWLDTE. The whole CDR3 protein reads CSASRGWLDTEAFF.

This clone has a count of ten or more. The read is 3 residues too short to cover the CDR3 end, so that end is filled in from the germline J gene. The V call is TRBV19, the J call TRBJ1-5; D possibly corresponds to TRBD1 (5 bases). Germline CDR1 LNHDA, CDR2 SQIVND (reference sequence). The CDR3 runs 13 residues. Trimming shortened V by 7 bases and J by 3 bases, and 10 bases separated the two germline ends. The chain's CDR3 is CASTGSSNQPQHF. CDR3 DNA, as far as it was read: TGTGCCAGTACAGGGTCCTCCAATCAGCCC. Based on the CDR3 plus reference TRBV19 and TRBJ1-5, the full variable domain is DGGITQSPKYLFRKEGQNVTLSCEQNLNHDAMYWYRQDPGQGLRLIYYSQIVNDFQKGDIAEGYSVSREKKESFPLTVTSAQKNPTAFYLCASTGSSNQPQHFGDGTRLSIL.

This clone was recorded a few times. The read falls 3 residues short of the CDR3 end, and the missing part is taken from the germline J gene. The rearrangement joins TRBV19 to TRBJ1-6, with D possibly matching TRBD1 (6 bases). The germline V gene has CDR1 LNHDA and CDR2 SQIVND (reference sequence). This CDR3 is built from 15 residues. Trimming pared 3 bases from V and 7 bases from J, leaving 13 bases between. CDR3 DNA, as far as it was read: TGTGCCAGTAGTATCGGGGACACGGTGAATTCACCC. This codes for CASSIGDTVNSP. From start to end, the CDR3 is CASSIGDTVNSPLHF. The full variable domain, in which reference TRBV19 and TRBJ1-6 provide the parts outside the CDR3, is DGGITQSPKYLFRKEGQNVTLSCEQNLNHDAMYWYRQDPGQGLRLIYYSQIVNDFQKGDIAEGYSVSREKKESFPLTVTSAQKNPTAFYLCASSIGDTVNSPLHFGNGTRLTVT.

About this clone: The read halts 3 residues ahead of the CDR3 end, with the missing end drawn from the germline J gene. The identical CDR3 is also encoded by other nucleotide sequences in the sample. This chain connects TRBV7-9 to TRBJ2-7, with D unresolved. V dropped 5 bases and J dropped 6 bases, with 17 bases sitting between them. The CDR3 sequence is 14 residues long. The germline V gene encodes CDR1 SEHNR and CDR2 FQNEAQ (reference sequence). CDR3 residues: CASSPGPVVGEQYF. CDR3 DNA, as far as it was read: TGTGCCAGCAGCCCAGGTCCCGTAGTTGGCGAG.

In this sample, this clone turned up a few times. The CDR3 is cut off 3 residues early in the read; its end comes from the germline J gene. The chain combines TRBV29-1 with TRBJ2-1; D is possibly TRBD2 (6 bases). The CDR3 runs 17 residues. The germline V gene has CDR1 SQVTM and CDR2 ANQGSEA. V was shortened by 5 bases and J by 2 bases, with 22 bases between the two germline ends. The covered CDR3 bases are TGCAGCGTTATCGGAGTCGGGGGAGAAAATACCTACAATGAG. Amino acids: CSVIGVGGENTYNE. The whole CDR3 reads CSVIGVGGENTYNEQFF.

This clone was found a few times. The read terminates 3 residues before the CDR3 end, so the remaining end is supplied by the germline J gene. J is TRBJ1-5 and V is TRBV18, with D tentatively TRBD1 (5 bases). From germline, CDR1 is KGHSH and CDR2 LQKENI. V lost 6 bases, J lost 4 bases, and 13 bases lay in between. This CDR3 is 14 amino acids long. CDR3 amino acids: CASSVAGLNQPQHF. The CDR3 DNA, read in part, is TGTGCCAGCTCCGTCGCAGGGTTAAATCAGCCC.

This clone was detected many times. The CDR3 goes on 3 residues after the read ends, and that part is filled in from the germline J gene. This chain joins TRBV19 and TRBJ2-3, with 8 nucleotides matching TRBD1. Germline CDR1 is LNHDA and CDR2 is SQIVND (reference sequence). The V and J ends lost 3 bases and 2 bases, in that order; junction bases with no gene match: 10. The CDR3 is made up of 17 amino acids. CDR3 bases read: TGTGCCAGTAGTATGACCTTCCGACAGGGGTCCACAGATACG. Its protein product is CASSMTFRQGSTDT. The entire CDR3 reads CASSMTFRQGSTDTQYF.

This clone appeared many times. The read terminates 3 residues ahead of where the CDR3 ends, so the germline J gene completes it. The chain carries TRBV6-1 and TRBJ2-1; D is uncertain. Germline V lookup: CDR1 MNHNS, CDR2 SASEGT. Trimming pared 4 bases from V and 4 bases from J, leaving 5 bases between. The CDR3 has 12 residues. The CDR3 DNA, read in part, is TGTGCCAGCAGTGTCCAGTACAATGAG. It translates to CASSVQYNE. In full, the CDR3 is CASSVQYNEQFF.

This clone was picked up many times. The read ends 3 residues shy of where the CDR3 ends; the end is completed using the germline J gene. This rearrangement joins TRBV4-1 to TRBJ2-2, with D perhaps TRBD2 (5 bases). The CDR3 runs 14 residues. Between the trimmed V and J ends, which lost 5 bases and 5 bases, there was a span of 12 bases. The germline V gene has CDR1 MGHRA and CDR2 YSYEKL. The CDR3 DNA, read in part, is TGCGCCAGCAGCTCGCCAGCGGAGACCGGGGAG. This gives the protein CASSSPAETGE. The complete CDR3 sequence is CASSSPAETGELFF.

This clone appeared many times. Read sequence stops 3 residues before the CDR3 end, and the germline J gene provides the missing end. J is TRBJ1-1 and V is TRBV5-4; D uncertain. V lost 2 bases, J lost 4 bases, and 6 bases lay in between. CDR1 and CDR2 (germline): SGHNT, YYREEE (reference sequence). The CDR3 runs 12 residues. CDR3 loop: CASSFSGTEAFF. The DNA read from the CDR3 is TGTGCCAGCAGCTTCTCGGGCACTGAA.

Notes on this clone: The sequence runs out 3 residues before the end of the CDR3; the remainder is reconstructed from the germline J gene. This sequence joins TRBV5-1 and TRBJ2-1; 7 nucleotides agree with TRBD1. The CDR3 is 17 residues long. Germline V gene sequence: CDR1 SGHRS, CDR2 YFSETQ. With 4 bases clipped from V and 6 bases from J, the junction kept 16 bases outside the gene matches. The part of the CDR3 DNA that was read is TGCGCCAGCAGCGCCTACCTAGGGACAGACACCTTCAATGAG. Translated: CASSAYLGTDTFNE. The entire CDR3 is CASSAYLGTDTFNEQFF.

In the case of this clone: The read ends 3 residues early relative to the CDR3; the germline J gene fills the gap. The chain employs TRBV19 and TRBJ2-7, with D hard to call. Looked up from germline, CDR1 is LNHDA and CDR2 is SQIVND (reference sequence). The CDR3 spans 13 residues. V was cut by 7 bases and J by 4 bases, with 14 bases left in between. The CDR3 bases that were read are TGTGCCAGTAAGTTCGCGTCCGGTTACGAG. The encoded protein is CASKFASGYE. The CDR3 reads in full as CASKFASGYEQYF.

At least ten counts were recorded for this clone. The CDR3 is CASSMSGYSNQPQHF. The CDR3 DNA, read in part, is TGTGCCAGTAGTATGTCCGGGTATAGCAATCAGCCC. The chain combines TRBV19 with TRBJ1-5; D remains unclear. From the germline J gene comes the end of the CDR3, since the read stops 3 residues before it. V lost 3 bases and J lost 0, with 9 bases in between. The CDR3 extends over 15 amino acids. Per germline, CDR1 LNHDA and CDR2 SQIVND (reference sequence). Full variable domain (outside the CDR3, taken from reference TRBV19 and TRBJ1-5): DGGITQSPKYLFRKEGQNVTLSCEQNLNHDAMYWYRQDPGQGLRLIYYSQIVNDFQKGDIAEGYSVSREKKESFPLTVTSAQKNPTAFYLCASSMSGYSNQPQHFGDGTRLSIL.